The 6 T cell receptor beta chains in this list originate from one sample, sequenced in a study of T cell repertoires in cytomegalovirus infection. TCRdb passed the reads through MiXCR, listing each CDR3 protein once. The data contain approximately 490,000 distinct CDR3 sequences, about 11% of them singletons. The material sequenced was PBMCs. The receptors stem from a human donor in good health (CMV status not recorded). Some clones in this sample may be carry-over from other donors' samples.

The table lists this clonotype with many counts. The chain has TRBV28 and TRBJ2-4, with 9 bases fitting TRBD2. The V and J ends lost 6 bases and 7 bases, in that order; junction bases with no gene match: 10. CDR1 MDHEN and CDR2 SYDVKM come from the germline V gene. The CDR3 extends over 15 amino acids. The CDR3 sequence: CASSPPESGRNIQYF. The CDR3, as DNA: TGTGCCAGCAGCCCCCCCGAAAGCGGGAGGAACATTCAGTACTTC.

The table lists this clonotype with many counts. This chain links TRBV2 with TRBJ2-1; 11 positions agree with TRBD2. J gave up 3 bases and V 8 bases, and 3 bases lay outside the gene matches. CDR1 and CDR2 from the germline V gene are SNHLY and FYNNEI. This CDR3 is built from 14 residues. DNA for the CDR3: TGTGCCAGCGCCGGGACTAGCGGCTACAATGAGCAGTTCTTC. Its translation is CASAGTSGYNEQFF.

V is TRBV7-3 and J is TRBJ2-5, with TRBD2 identical over 13 bases. In germline, CDR1 is SGHTA, CDR2 FQGTGA. With 5 bases clipped from V and 2 bases from J, the junction kept 5 bases outside the gene matches. The CDR3 contains 16 residues. CDR3 DNA sequence: TGTGCCAGCAGCCCATGGACTAGCGGGGGACAAGAGACCCAGTACTTC. It specifies CASSPWTSGGQETQYF.

This clonotype was observed at least ten times. This sequence joins TRBV12-3 or TRBV12-4 and TRBJ2-3; 7 nucleotides align to TRBD1. V lost 2 bases and J lost 6; bases outside the gene matches: 2. The CDR3 loop spans 13 amino acids. CDR3 sequence: CASSLMDRDTQYF. CDR3 nucleotides: TGTGCCAGCAGTTTAATGGACAGGGATACGCAGTATTTT.

In DNA, the CDR3 is TGTGCCAGCAGCAGAGGGGAGGAGGGGAGGAAGGCTTTCTTT. Translating it yields CASSRGEEGRKAFF. The chain is built from TRBV11-2 and TRBJ1-1, with D possibly matching TRBD1 (5 bases). The CDR3 totals 14 residues. Trimming removed 5 bases at V and 11 bases at J, with 21 bases between. Germline V gene lookup returns CDR1 SGHAT and CDR2 FQNNGV.

This clonotype came up a few times. The chain recombines TRBV9 with TRBJ1-2; 10 positions match TRBD1. Germline CDR1 reads SGDLS; CDR2 reads YYNGEE. CDR3 length: 14 amino acids. Trimming removed 3 bases from V and 4 bases from J; junction bases left unmatched: 3. In DNA, the CDR3 is TGTGCCAGCAGCGACGGGACAGGGGCCTATGGCTACACCTTC. It codes for CASSDGTGAYGYTF.